A single sample gave rise to the 15 T cell receptor beta chains below, sequenced in a study of shared clonotypes between healthy human individuals. Libraries were prepared by immunoSEQ multiplex PCR; TCRdb keeps only in-frame clonotypes and omits some of them. The data hold roughly 570,000 clones, with 98% observed a single time. The naive CD8 subset, CD45RO-negative cells positively selected for CCR7, excluded terminally differentiated effector memory CD45RA+ cells. The specimen was naive CD8+ T cells sorted from blood. The receptors originated from a man younger than 40 in good health.

CDR3 sequence: CASSYTGVTGELFF. In DNA form, the CDR3 reads TGTGCCAGCAGTTACACAGGGGTCACCGGGGAGCTGTTTTTT. The chain uses TRBV6-5 and TRBJ2-2, with 7 positions matching TRBD1. The germline CDR1 and CDR2 sequences are MNHEY and SVGAGI. The ends lost 2 bases at V and 4 bases at J; junction bases unmatched: 1. This CDR3 region has 14 residues.

The J gene is TRBJ2-1, the V gene TRBV27; D is uncertain. Germline V gene sequence: CDR1 MNHEY, CDR2 SMNVEV (reference sequence). Deletions cut 3 bases from V and 5 bases from J, with 8 bases between. CDR3 size: 13 residues. The CDR3 coding sequence is TGTGCCAGCAGTTTGACCCCCAACAATGAGCAGTTCTTC. Its translation is CASSLTPNNEQFF.

CDR3 residues: CAISEPRKGDSYEQYF. DNA of the CDR3: TGTGCCATCAGTGAGCCCCGAAAGGGGGACTCCTACGAGCAGTACTTC. The chain is built from TRBV10-3 and TRBJ2-7; D is possibly TRBD1 (6 bases). This CDR3 region has 16 residues. Germline CDR1 is ENHRY and CDR2 is SYGVKD. Trimming took off 2 bases at V and 0 bases at J, with 14 bases between the two ends.

The genes are TRBV7-9 and TRBJ1-5, with D maybe TRBD1 (5 bases). Trimming shortened V by 11 bases and J by 1 base, and 15 bases separated the two germline ends. The CDR3 runs 14 residues. Germline V lookup: CDR1 SEHNR, CDR2 FQNEAQ (reference sequence). The CDR3 reads CAAEDTYSNQPQHF. CDR3 nucleotides: TGTGCCGCGGAGGACACCTACAGCAATCAGCCCCAGCATTTT.

The chain uses TRBV29-1 and TRBJ2-1; no definite D call. This CDR3 contains 11 residues. The germline gives CDR1 SQVTM, CDR2 ANQGSEA. Deletions cut 7 bases from V and 5 bases from J, with 9 bases between. CDR3 residues: CSARENNEQFF. Written as DNA, the CDR3 is TGCAGCGCCCGTGAGAACAATGAGCAGTTCTTC.

The V and J genes are TRBV5-1 and TRBJ2-3, with 7 positions matching TRBD1. Germline V CDR1 and CDR2: SGHRS, YFSETQ. CDR3 length: 16 amino acids. Trimming removed 4 bases from V and 1 base from J; junction bases left unmatched: 9. CDR3 loop: CASSTSTGDGTDTQYF. DNA for the CDR3: TGCGCCAGCAGCACCTCCACAGGGGACGGCACAGATACGCAGTATTTT.

The CDR3 DNA follows: TGTGCCACCAGCACCACAGGGACTACGGCCAAAAACATTCAGTACTTC. Translating it yields CATSTTGTTAKNIQYF. The chain couples TRBV15 to TRBJ2-4; perhaps TRBD2 as D (7 bases). The germline gives CDR1 LNHNV, CDR2 YYDKDF (reference sequence). The CDR3 contains 16 residues. The V and J ends lost 4 bases and 1 base respectively, with 14 bases between them.

This clone occurred once. The CDR3, as DNA: TGTGCCAGCAGTTTACACGGACAGGGATCTTATAGCAATCAGCCCCAGCATTTT. It specifies CASSLHGQGSYSNQPQHF. V is TRBV25-1 and J is TRBJ1-5, with 8 bases matching TRBD1. This CDR3 is 18 amino acids long. Germline CDR1 and CDR2: MGHDK and SYGVNS. V trimming: 5 bases; J trimming: 0 bases; junction bases outside the gene matches: 12. The whole variable domain, filled in from reference TRBV25-1 and TRBJ1-5, reads EADIYQTPRYLVIGTGKKITLECSQTMGHDKMYWYQQDPGMELHLIHYSYGVNSTEKGDLSSESTVSRIRTEHFPLTLESARPSHTSQYLCASSLHGQGSYSNQPQHFGDGTRLSIL.

This rearrangement joins TRBV7-9 to TRBJ2-1, with TRBD2 identical over 9 bases. Trimming removed 5 bases from V and 5 bases from J; junction bases left unmatched: 7. In germline, CDR1 is SEHNR, CDR2 FQNEAQ (reference sequence). This CDR3 is built from 15 residues. CDR3 DNA: TGTGCCAGCAGCCTAGGACTAGCGATGCACAATGAGCAGTTCTTC. Amino acid sequence: CASSLGLAMHNEQFF.

The chain is built from TRBV6-6 and TRBJ2-7; D tentatively fits TRBD1 or TRBD2 (5 bases each). With 7 bases removed from V and 1 base from J, the gap between germline ends came to 14 bases. The CDR3 is made up of 14 amino acids. From germline, CDR1 is MNHNY and CDR2 SVGAGI (reference sequence). Here the CDR3 DNA reads TGTGCCAGCAACTCGGGACCGGATTCCTACGAGCAGTACTTC. Its translation is CASNSGPDSYEQYF.

The chain carries TRBV2 and TRBJ2-7; the match to TRBD1 covers 9 bases. Per the germline V gene, CDR1 is SNHLY and CDR2 is FYNNEI. The CDR3 sequence is 14 residues long. Trimming took 5 bases from V and 4 from J; bases not matched to a gene: 6. CDR3 region: CASSPPGQGYEQYF. CDR3 DNA sequence: TGTGCCAGCAGTCCACCGGGACAGGGATACGAGCAGTACTTC.

The rearrangement uses TRBV7-8 and TRBJ2-3; TRBD2 matches at 14 bases. The CDR3 consists of 18 residues. The trim removed 2 bases at V and 2 bases at J, leaving 6 bases unmatched. Germline CDR1 is SGHVS and CDR2 is FQNEAQ. CDR3 DNA sequence: TGTGCCAGCAGCTTACCGACGGGACTAGCGGGAGACACAGATACGCAGTATTTT. Translation gives CASSLPTGLAGDTDTQYF.

This clone came up once. This sample includes further DNA sequences coding for the same CDR3. The chain couples TRBV11-2 to TRBJ2-1; no clear D. The CDR3 sequence is 12 residues long. The V gene's germline CDR1 is SGHAT and CDR2 FQNNGV. Deletions cut 3 bases from V and 5 bases from J, with 5 bases between. CDR3 nucleotides: TGTGCCAGCAGCTTGTTGGACAATGAGCAGTTCTTC. Translated, it gives CASSLLDNEQFF.

The V and J genes are TRBV5-5 and TRBJ2-7, with TRBD2 identical over 10 bases. The CDR3 loop spans 16 amino acids. J lost 4 bases, V lost 2 bases, and 9 bases had no gene match. Germline V CDR1 and CDR2: SGHKS, YYEKEE (reference sequence). CDR3: CASSFTAGLARYEQYF. In nucleotides, the CDR3 is TGTGCCAGCAGCTTCACCGCGGGACTAGCGAGGTACGAGCAGTACTTC.

V gene TRBV5-5 combines with J gene TRBJ2-1; D remains unclear. V gave up 4 bases and J gave up 2 bases, with 7 bases separating them. Looked up from germline, CDR1 is SGHKS and CDR2 is YYEKEE (reference sequence). This CDR3 region has 13 residues. CDR3 bases: TGTGCCAGCAGCAGAGCTACCTACAATGAGCAGTTCTTC. Its translation: CASSRATYNEQFF.